This is a list of T cell receptor beta chains from one sample in a study of CD8+ T cells in alopecia areata. TCRdb keeps only in-frame clones here, not all; method: immunoSEQ multiplex PCR. The table lists almost 250,000 clones, 67% of them singletons. This specimen consisted of CD4+ T cells sorted from blood, obtained at week 0. The source of these receptors is a human donor with alopecia areata. Both conserved end residues are part of each CDR3. A D gene is named only where the DNA matches it firmly. For some rows the clone size is stated as once, few or many, or as a class when expanded; others skip it.

TRBJ2-7 | TRBD1 | NA | TRBV30 | CAWSVNRGYEQYF | TGTGCCTGGAGTGTGAACAGGGGGTACGAGCAGTACTTC
TRBJ2-1 | TRBD1 | NA | TRBV5-4 | CASSLVTGTNEQFF | TGTGCCAGCAGCTTGGTGACAGGGACCAATGAGCAGTTCTTC
TRBJ2-3 | TRBD2 | NA | TRBV5-4 | CASSSGLAGVTDTQYF | TGTGCCAGCAGCTCGGGACTAGCGGGGGTGACAGATACGCAGTATTTT
TRBJ2-1 | NA | few | TRBV9 | CASSQRQTYNEQFF | TGTGCCAGCAGCCAGAGGCAGACTTACAATGAGCAGTTCTTC
TRBJ2-2 | NA | NA | TRBV9 | CASSAPKGGSQNTGELFF | TGTGCCAGCAGCGCCCCGAAGGGGGGCAGCCAGAACACCGGGGAGCTGTTTTTT
TRBJ2-6 | NA | NA | TRBV2 | CARGSGGANVLTF | TGTGCCAGGGGGTCGGGAGGGGCCAACGTCCTGACTTTC
TRBJ2-5 | NA | few | TRBV12-5 | CASGLGPVRGTQTQYF | TGTGCTAGTGGTTTGGGACCTGTTCGGGGGACCCAGACCCAGTACTTC
TRBJ2-1 | NA | few | TRBV2 | CASREESYNEQFF | TGTGCCAGCAGGGAGGAATCCTACAATGAGCAGTTCTTC
TRBJ1-2 | NA | NA | TRBV29-1 | CSVVYGQAGYTF | TGCAGCGTTGTCTATGGGCAGGCTGGCTACACCTTC
TRBJ1-6 | TRBD1 | NA | TRBV13 | CASSLTTGGLGNSPLHF | TGTGCCAGCAGCTTAACAACAGGGGGCTTGGGTAATTCACCCCTCCACTTT
TRBJ2-5 | TRBD2 | NA | TRBV29-1 | CSVEVVTSGATQYF | TGCAGCGTTGAAGTTGTAACTAGCGGTGCGACCCAGTACTTC
TRBJ2-7 | TRBD1 | NA | TRBV2 | CASRGDRFGYEQYF | TGTGCCAGCAGGGGGGACAGGTTTGGCTACGAGCAGTACTTC
TRBJ2-1 | NA | NA | TRBV7-9 | CASSLTPQGAGEQFF | TGTGCCAGCAGCTTAACCCCACAGGGTGCAGGTGAGCAGTTCTTC
TRBJ2-7 | NA | NA | TRBV25-1 | CASSPQLYEQYF | TGTGCCAGCAGTCCACAGTTATACGAGCAGTACTTC
TRBJ2-5 | NA | NA | TRBV27 | CASSLRTAQETQYF | TGTGCCAGCAGCCTGCGGACGGCCCAAGAGACCCAGTACTTC
TRBJ2-1 | TRBD1 | NA | TRBV5-1 | CASSLYRDRFHNEQFF | TGCGCCAGCAGCCTTTACCGGGACAGGTTCCACAATGAGCAGTTCTTC
TRBJ1-6 | NA | NA | TRBV5-1 | CASSPARHNSPLHF | TGCGCCAGCAGCCCGGCCCGGCATAATTCACCCCTCCACTTT
TRBJ1-1 | NA | NA | TRBV9 | CASSVEGERLNTEAFF | TGTGCCAGCAGCGTAGAGGGCGAACGGCTGAACACTGAAGCTTTCTTT
TRBJ2-3 | NA | once | TRBV5-1 | CATSFGQLTDTQYF | TGCGCCACCTCCTTCGGACAGCTCACAGATACGCAGTATTTT
TRBJ2-7 | TRBD2 | NA | TRBV30 | CAWTSGGTYYEQYF | TGTGCCTGGACTAGCGGGGGGACCTACTACGAGCAGTACTTC
TRBJ2-1 | NA | NA | TRBV9 | CASSAAGKNEQFF | TGTGCCAGCAGCGCCGCCGGGAAAAATGAGCAGTTCTTC